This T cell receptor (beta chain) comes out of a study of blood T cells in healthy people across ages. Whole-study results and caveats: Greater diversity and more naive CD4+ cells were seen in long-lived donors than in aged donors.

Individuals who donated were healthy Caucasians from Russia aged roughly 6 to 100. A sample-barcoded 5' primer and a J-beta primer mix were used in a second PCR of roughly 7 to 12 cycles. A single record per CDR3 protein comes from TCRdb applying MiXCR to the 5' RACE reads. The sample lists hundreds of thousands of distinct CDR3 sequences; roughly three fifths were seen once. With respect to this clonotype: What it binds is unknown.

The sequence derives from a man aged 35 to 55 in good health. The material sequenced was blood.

The CDR3 loop is CASSLGTSGTEAFF. The CDR3 DNA reads TGTGCCAGCAGTTTGGGAACGAGTGGGACTGAAGCTTTCTTT. The rearrangement uses TRBV27 and TRBJ1-1; no clear D. The germline V gene has CDR1 MNHEY and CDR2 SMNVEV (reference sequence). The CDR3 spans 14 residues. Trimming left V 3 bases short and J 5 bases short, with 13 bases between.